The clone carrying this T cell receptor (beta chain) came up once. What it binds is not known. Here immunoSEQ multiplex PCR was the method, and the copy in TCRdb shows in-frame clones only, minus some. The sample carries 15,000 to 20,000 clones, 87% recorded once. These data belong to a study of graft-versus-host responses after intestinal transplantation. Study overall: Every recipient had anti-thymocyte globulin induction and roughly 3 years of tacrolimus plus steroids.

Points from the study as a whole: Peak circulating GvH clone levels tracked with early post-transplant HvG declines. Some GvH clones were seen earlier in gut or blood, suggesting intestinal origin.

CDR3 length: 14 residues. Germline assignment: CDR1 SNHLY and CDR2 FYNNEI. V shed 6 bases and J 4 bases; nucleotides not matched to a gene: 7. Sampling of post-transplant bone marrow used the posterior iliac crest or another site. The V gene is TRBV2, the J gene TRBJ2-7, with TRBD2 matching over 9 bases. The TCR sequence derives from a human patient who received an intestinal transplant, so some T cells may come from the graft donor. The sample in question was bone marrow, obtained around 120 days after intestinal transplantation. This chain's CDR3 is CASREREADYEQYF. The CDR3 DNA reads TGTGCCAGCAGGGAGCGGGAGGCGGATTACGAGCAGTACTTC.